This T cell receptor (beta chain) was retrieved from a study of blood T cell repertoires in COVID-19. Study-wide context: COVID-19 samples from acute and convalescent phases originated in the United States, Italy and Spain.

Germline V lookup: CDR1 MNHEY, CDR2 SMNVEV (reference sequence). V gave up 5 bases and J gave up 1 base; unmatched junction bases: 20. The CDR3 loop spans 20 amino acids. The assay was immunoSEQ multiplex PCR, and TCRdb's table has in-frame clones only and misses some. The sample records some 260,000 clones, 85% to 90% being singletons. In terms of age and location, participants ranged from roughly 18 to 90 years and lived in about 25 US areas. Assignment of participants to cohorts was predicated upon participant-reported clinical history. The sample was PBMCs or T cells enriched from blood (not recorded which). This clonotype was obtained from a man in his forties who had recovered from COVID-19. V usage is TRBV27 and J usage is TRBJ2-5; 9 bases agree with TRBD1. CDR3 coding DNA: TGTGCCAGCAGTCCGCTTACCGGGACAGGGTCTTTTCAGCTCCAAGAGACCCAGTACTTC. Residues: CASSPLTGTGSFQLQETQYF.